Following are 16 T cell receptor beta chains from one sample sequenced in a study of T-cell memory formation after mild COVID-19. In TCRdb, the 5' RACE reads were re-called with MiXCR into one record per CDR3 protein. This repertoire shows about 340,000 distinct CDR3 sequences, over 20% found once; its top ten account for approximately 12%. The sequenced material came from PBMCs or a T cell subset sorted from them (not recorded which). These receptors were obtained from an adult woman who had mild COVID-19 (a few samples of this study predate the infection). Cell type and time point are not known.

V gene TRBV7-8 combines with J gene TRBJ1-1; 8 nucleotides agree with TRBD1. The CDR3 spans 12 residues. CDR1 and CDR2 (germline): SGHVS, FQNEAQ. Trimming removed 5 bases from V and 10 bases from J; junction bases left unmatched: 6. The CDR3 reads CASSLQTGAAFF. The CDR3 bases are TGTGCCAGCAGCCTCCAGACAGGGGCAGCTTTCTTT.

The V and J genes are TRBV5-1 and TRBJ2-7; 11 bases match TRBD2. Germline CDR1 reads SGHRS; CDR2 reads YFSETQ. The length of the CDR3 is 15 residues. With 3 bases clipped from V and 0 bases from J, the junction kept 2 bases outside the gene matches. DNA of the CDR3: TGCGCCAGCAGCTATAGCGGGAGGGTCTCCTACGAGCAGTACTTC. Its translation is CASSYSGRVSYEQYF.

This chain joins TRBV3-1 and TRBJ1-1; D gene unclear. Trimming removed 1 base from V and 3 bases from J, with 3 bases in between. The germline CDR1 and CDR2 sequences are LGHDT and YNNKEL (reference sequence). This CDR3 has 12 amino acids. CDR3 sequence (DNA): TGTGCCAGCAGCCAAGGCTACACTGAAGCTTTCTTT. Translating gives CASSQGYTEAFF.

In its sample, this clonotype was seen a few times. The V call is TRBV5-1, the J call TRBJ2-1, with TRBD2 matching 7 bases. Germline V gene sequence: CDR1 SGHRS, CDR2 YFSETQ. CDR3 size: 16 residues. With V trimmed by 3 bases and J by 0 bases, 6 bases remained unmatched. CDR3 DNA sequence: TGCGCCAGCAGCTGGGGGGGTACTCACTCCTACAATGAGCAGTTCTTC. Amino acid sequence: CASSWGGTHSYNEQFF.

This clonotype has more than one count but fewer than ten. The chain couples TRBV12-3 or TRBV12-4 to TRBJ2-7; the match to TRBD1 covers 11 bases. Losses at the gene ends were 6 bases for V and 3 bases for J; bases not matched to a gene: 7. The CDR3 covers 15 residues. The CDR3 DNA reads TGTGCCAGCAGCCGAGGGACAGGGGGTAGCTACGAGCAGTACTTC. This codes for CASSRGTGGSYEQYF.

This clonotype was seen repeatedly, ten times or more. The CDR3 is CASSPRVNPGANVLTF. CDR3 sequence (DNA): TGTGCCAGCAGCCCGAGGGTTAACCCTGGGGCCAACGTCCTGACTTTC. This sequence joins TRBV9 and TRBJ2-6, with TRBD2 as a possible D gene (5 bases). There are 16 residues in the CDR3. V was clipped by 4 bases and J by 2 bases, with 13 bases between them. Looked up from germline, CDR1 is SGDLS and CDR2 is YYNGEE.

This clonotype showed up many times. The chain couples TRBV24-1 to TRBJ2-5, with 14 positions matching TRBD2. V was pared by 5 bases and J by 5 bases, with 6 bases of the junction left unmatched. In germline, CDR1 is KGHDR, CDR2 SFDVKD. There are 16 residues in the CDR3. CDR3 protein: CATSAGTSGGFETQYF. CDR3 nucleotide sequence: TGTGCCACCAGTGCCGGGACTAGCGGGGGTTTTGAGACCCAGTACTTC.

This clonotype came up a few times. At one end, the junction sequence differs from germline, possibly due to a read error. The chain recombines TRBV7-3 with TRBJ2-2, with D possibly being TRBD1 (6 bases). This CDR3 has 18 residues. Germline V gene sequence: CDR1 SGHTA, CDR2 FQGTGA. The CDR3 is CASSLRPPGHQNAGELFF. CDR3 nucleotides: TGTGCCAGCAGCTTACGACCGCCGGGACACCAGAACGCCGGGGAGCTGTTTTTT.

This clonotype has more than one count but fewer than ten. The genes are TRBV2 and TRBJ1-1; 8 bases are a match to TRBD1. The junction had 13 bases not matched to a gene; V was cut back by 5 bases and J by 11 bases. The CDR3 is made up of 14 amino acids. The germline CDR1 and CDR2 sequences are SNHLY and FYNNEI. This CDR3 reads CASSSQGVVSQAFF. The CDR3 coding sequence is TGTGCCAGCAGTTCACAGGGGGTTGTCTCTCAGGCTTTCTTT.

This clonotype was counted only a few times. The rearrangement links TRBV5-5 to TRBJ2-3; maybe TRBD2 (5 bases). V was pared by 0 bases and J by 4 bases, with 15 bases between. This CDR3 has 16 amino acids. Germline V CDR1 and CDR2: SGHKS, YYEKEE (reference sequence). As DNA, the CDR3 is TGTGCCAGCAGCTTGGGTTGGACTTCAGTACCAGATACGCAGTATTTT. Protein product: CASSLGWTSVPDTQYF.

The table lists this clonotype with a few counts. The chain links TRBV24-1 to TRBJ2-2, with D hard to call. V lost 5 bases, J lost 2 bases, and 8 bases lay in between. This CDR3 spans 14 amino acids. CDR1 KGHDR and CDR2 SFDVKD come from the germline V gene. The DNA of the CDR3 is TGTGCCACCAGTGGCAACAGAAACACCGGGGAGCTGTTTTTT. Encoded protein: CATSGNRNTGELFF.

There are a few counts of this clonotype. The chain has TRBV5-1 and TRBJ2-3, with 7 positions matching TRBD2. Germline V gene sequence: CDR1 SGHRS, CDR2 YFSETQ. The CDR3 length is 15 residues. V lost 4 bases to trimming and J lost 0 bases; unmatched junction nucleotides: 5. CDR3 bases: TGCGCCAGCAGCCTTGGACTAGTTAGCACAGATACGCAGTATTTT. Its protein is CASSLGLVSTDTQYF.

This clonotype was observed many times. The V gene is TRBV5-1, the J gene TRBJ2-5, with D tentatively TRBD2 (6 bases). The CDR3 loop spans 13 amino acids. Between the trimmed V and J ends, which lost 3 bases and 2 bases, there was a span of 8 bases. Germline V CDR1 and CDR2: SGHRS, YFSETQ. The DNA of the CDR3 is TGCGCCAGCAGCTATGGGGGGCAAGAGACCCAGTACTTC. It yields the protein CASSYGGQETQYF.

This clonotype was picked up a small number of times. The chain is built from TRBV14 and TRBJ2-3; D remains ambiguous. V lost 0 bases and J lost 7, with 8 bases in between. Germline values: CDR1 SGHDN, CDR2 FVKESK. This CDR3 has 13 amino acids. The CDR3 DNA sequence: TGTGCCAGCAGCCAAGACCGGGTAAATACGCAGTATTTT. Translated, it gives CASSQDRVNTQYF.

This clonotype was counted between two and nine times. The chain has TRBV6-2 or TRBV6-3 and TRBJ1-6; 10 bases map to TRBD1. V was clipped by 7 bases and J by 10 bases; unmatched bases: 13. This CDR3 contains 16 residues. Germline-derived CDR1 and CDR2 are MNHEY and SVGEGT. The CDR3 coding sequence is TGTGCCAGCACCGAAGACAGGGGGCCAGGATTATCACCCCTCCACTTT. It specifies CASTEDRGPGLSPLHF.

Here the CDR3 reads CASQVLGFGSNQPQHF. The CDR3 bases are TGTGCCAGCCAAGTTTTGGGTTTCGGAAGCAATCAGCCCCAGCATTTT. The chain couples TRBV28 to TRBJ1-5; no clear D. The CDR3 length is 16 residues. Per germline, CDR1 MDHEN and CDR2 SYDVKM. V was clipped by 8 bases and J by 1 base, with 18 bases between them.